This record covers a single T cell receptor (beta chain). Its cognate antigen is unknown. This entry is derived from a study of T cell responses to AZD1222 COVID-19 vaccine. Overall study results and limits: Dominant CD4 TCR responses targeted spike regions 160-218 and 743-854. In a largely white British group with more females than males, clonal diversity was possibly underestimated. After two AZD1222 doses, spike-specific TCR breadth and depth rose versus day 0. Seropositivity was recorded at baseline in only 6 or 7 AZD1222 recipients.

This CDR3 has 17 residues. Unmatched junction bases numbered 6, after V lost 3 bases and J lost 1 base. The germline V gene has CDR1 MDHEN and CDR2 SYDVKM. Measured with immunoSEQ multiplex PCR; TCRdb has only the in-frame clones, and not every one. Of 160,000 or so clones listed, approximately 90% are singletons. V gene TRBV28 combines with J gene TRBJ2-7, with 13 bases matching TRBD2. The sequence was obtained from an adult who had recovered from COVID-19. The sequencing here drew on peripheral blood, taken after recovery from COVID-19. CDR3 nucleotide sequence: TGTGCCAGCAGTTTCGGACTAGCGGGAGTCCTTTCCTACGAGCAGTACTTC. The encoded protein is CASSFGLAGVLSYEQYF.